This TCR beta chain originates from a study of graft-versus-host responses after intestinal transplantation. Study as a whole: Recipients obtained multivisceral, liver-intestinal, or isolated intestinal transplants. Anti-thymocyte globulin induction preceded approximately three years of tacrolimus and steroid maintenance in all recipients. Study-level findings and limits: Detection of GvH clones occurred in recipient marrow, and some had their first appearance in ileum or blood. Some patients had graft-donor T cell macrochimerism. In their allografts, the ratios of graft-versus-host to host-versus-graft T cell clones were high.

Measured with immunoSEQ multiplex PCR; TCRdb has only the in-frame clones, and not every one. The sample has about 26,000 clones, roughly 87% seen once. In the case of this clone: Its antigen is unidentified.

Sequenced material: unstimulated CD4+ T cells sorted from spleen or lymph node cells, taken before intestinal transplant. The TCR originated in a human donor who received an intestinal transplant.

CDR3 residues: CAWSVRLLSNEQFF. DNA for the CDR3: TGTGCCTGGAGTGTACGGCTGTTGAGCAATGAGCAGTTCTTC. J is TRBJ2-1 and V is TRBV30; no reliable D call. The CDR3 runs 14 residues. The germline V and J ends were trimmed by 0 bases and 6 bases, with 12 bases remaining between them. The germline V gene has CDR1 GTSNPN and CDR2 SVGIG (reference sequence).